This TCR beta chain originates from a study of T cell responses to AZD1222 COVID-19 vaccine. Study results and caveats: White British ancestry dominated among donors, who included more females, and clonal diversity was possibly underestimated.

J gave up 5 bases and V 5 bases, and 9 bases lay outside the gene matches. Germline CDR1 is KGHDR and CDR2 is SFDVKD. This CDR3 spans 16 amino acids. As to this clone: Antigen unknown.

Produced via immunoSEQ multiplex PCR; TCRdb's table is partial and in-frame only. This sample carries approximately 120,000 clones, more than 80% of them seen once, and the ten largest clones take roughly 1.5%. This chain connects TRBV24-1 to TRBJ2-3; 10 bases are a match to TRBD2. This receptor was taken from an adult in good health. The sample consisted of peripheral blood, taken on day 0 of AZD1222 vaccination. DNA for the CDR3: TGTGCCACCAGTGGGGGGTTAGCGGGAGGATTAGATACGCAGTATTTT. It specifies CATSGGLAGGLDTQYF.